Included here is one T cell receptor beta chain sequence, with context. Its cognate antigen is unknown. This sample stems from a study of cytomegalovirus exposure and HLA in healthy donors. Study-wide findings and caveats: High sensitivity and specificity were reportedly achieved when the classifier diagnosed cytomegalovirus status. In vitro assays verified that a few CMV-associated chains recognized CMV antigens specifically. The study recorded 150 to 200 TCR beta chains that were cytomegalovirus-associated.

Generated by immunoSEQ multiplex PCR, the TCRdb table keeps only in-frame clones and is missing some. The top ten hold approximately 0.7% of the sample, which has approximately 81,000 clones, more than 85% seen once. V lost 5 bases and J lost 3; bases outside the gene matches: 10. The CDR3 sequence is 15 residues long. Germline V CDR1 and CDR2: SGHTA, FQGTGA. The sample consisted of PBMCs. This clonotype was sampled from a man between 18 and 29 years old in good health and CMV-seronegative. This rearrangement joins TRBV7-3 to TRBJ2-7, with 7 bases matching TRBD1. CDR3 in DNA: TGTGCCAGCAGCCCCGGAACAGGGGCGCGCTACGAGCAGTACTTC. Amino acids: CASSPGTGARYEQYF.